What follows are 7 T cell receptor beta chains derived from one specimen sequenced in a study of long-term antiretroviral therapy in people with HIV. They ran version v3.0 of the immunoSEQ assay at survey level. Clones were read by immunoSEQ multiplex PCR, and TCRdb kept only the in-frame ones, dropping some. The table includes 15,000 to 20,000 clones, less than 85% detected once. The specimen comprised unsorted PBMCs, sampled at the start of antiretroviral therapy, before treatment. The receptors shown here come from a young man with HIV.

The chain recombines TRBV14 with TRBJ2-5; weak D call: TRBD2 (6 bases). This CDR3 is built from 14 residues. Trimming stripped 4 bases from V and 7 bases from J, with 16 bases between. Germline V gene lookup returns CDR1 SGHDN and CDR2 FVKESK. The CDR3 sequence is CASSPRGRGWTQYF. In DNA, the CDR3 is TGTGCCAGCAGCCCCCGAGGGCGGGGTTGGACCCAGTACTTC.

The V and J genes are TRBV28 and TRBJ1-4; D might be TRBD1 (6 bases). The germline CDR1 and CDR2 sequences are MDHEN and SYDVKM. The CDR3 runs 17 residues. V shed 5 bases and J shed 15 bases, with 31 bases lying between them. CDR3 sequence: CASSPEFGQTSPSGLFF. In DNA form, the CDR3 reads TGTGCCAGCAGTCCCGAGTTCGGACAGACGTCGCCGTCAGGTTTGTTTTTT.

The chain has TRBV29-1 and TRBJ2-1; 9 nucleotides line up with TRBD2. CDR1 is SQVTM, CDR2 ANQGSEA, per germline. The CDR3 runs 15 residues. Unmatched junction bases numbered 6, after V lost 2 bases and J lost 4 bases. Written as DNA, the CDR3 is TGCAGCGTTGAATTCCCGGGACTAGCTTACAATGAGCAGTTCTTC. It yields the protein CSVEFPGLAYNEQFF.

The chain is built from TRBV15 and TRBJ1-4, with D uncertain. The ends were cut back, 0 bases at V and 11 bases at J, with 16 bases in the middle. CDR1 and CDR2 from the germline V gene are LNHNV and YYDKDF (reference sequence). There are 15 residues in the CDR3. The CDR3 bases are TGTGCCACCAGCAGAGATGATGGTGCGGGAAGGAAACTGTTTTTT. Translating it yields CATSRDDGAGRKLFF.

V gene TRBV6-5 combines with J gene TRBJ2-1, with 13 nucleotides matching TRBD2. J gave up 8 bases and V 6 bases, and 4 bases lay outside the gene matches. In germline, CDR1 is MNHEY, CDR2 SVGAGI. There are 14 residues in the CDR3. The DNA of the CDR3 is TGTGCCAGCAGGGGACTAGCGGGATGGGATGAGCAGTTCTTC. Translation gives CASRGLAGWDEQFF.

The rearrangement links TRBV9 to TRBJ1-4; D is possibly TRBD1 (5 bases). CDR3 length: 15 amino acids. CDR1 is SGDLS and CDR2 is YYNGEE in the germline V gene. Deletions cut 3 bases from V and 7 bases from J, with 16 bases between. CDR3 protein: CASSAEGSWREKLFF. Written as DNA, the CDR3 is TGTGCCAGCAGCGCGGAGGGGAGTTGGCGTGAAAAACTGTTTTTT.

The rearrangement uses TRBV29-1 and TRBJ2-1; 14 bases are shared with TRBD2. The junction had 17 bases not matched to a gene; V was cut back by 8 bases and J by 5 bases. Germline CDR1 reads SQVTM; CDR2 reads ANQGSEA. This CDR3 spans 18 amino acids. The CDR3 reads CSLSTGTSGSGYNNEQFF. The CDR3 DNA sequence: TGCAGCCTTTCCACCGGGACTAGCGGGAGTGGGTATAACAATGAGCAGTTCTTC.